The TCR beta chain under discussion was sequenced for a study of CD8 T cells in Susac syndrome. J was trimmed by 1 base and V by 0 bases; bases with no gene match: 7. There are 16 residues in the CDR3. Germline V gives CDR1 DFQATT, CDR2 SNEGSKA (reference sequence). The RNA input was roughly 0.45 to 1 ug, and it was reverse transcribed with random hexamers. TCRdb processed the immunoSEQ multiplex PCR reads anew with MiXCR; each CDR3 protein has one entry. The sample lists hundreds of thousands of distinct CDR3 sequences; over 90% were seen once. The chain has TRBV20-1 and TRBJ2-3; 7 bases line up with TRBD2. The receptor was isolated from a human donor with multiple sclerosis. The sequencing sample was made of CD4+ T cells from PBMCs. In DNA form, the CDR3 reads TGCAGTGCTAGAGATCTCGAGCGGGGACGCACAGATACGCAGTATTTT. Translated, it gives CSARDLERGRTDTQYF.